These 23 T cell receptor beta chains came from one sample sequenced in a study of beta chain features in type 1 diabetes. The isolated RNA, all of it, was reverse transcribed, so expressed TCRB transcripts were what got sequenced. The assay was immunoSEQ multiplex PCR, and TCRdb's table has in-frame clones only and misses some. The sample yields under 900,000 clones, roughly a sixth seen once. Sequences were obtained from naive CD4+ T cells from blood. Receptors were obtained from a woman aged 18-35 years in good health.

This clone has only a few counts. J is TRBJ2-3 and V is TRBV21-1; the table's D gene call, TRBD2, was not cross checked with the DNA. TRBV21-1 is flagged as a pseudogene. CDR3 length equals 17 residues. For the CDR3, the DNA is TGTGCCAGCAGCAAAGTAAGGCCCGGGGATTCTGCAGATACGCAGTATTTT. Translating it yields CASSKVRPGDSADTQYF.

With regard to this clone: Additional DNA sequences in this sample encode the identical CDR3. This chain links TRBV2 with TRBJ2-1; 8 nucleotides align to TRBD2. The germline gives CDR1 SNHLY, CDR2 FYNNEI. The V gene end was trimmed by 9 bases and the J gene end by 1 base; junction bases not matched to a gene: 2. The CDR3 covers 13 residues. CDR3 in DNA: TGTGCCAGTACTAGCGGATCCTACAATGAGCAGTTCTTC. This codes for CASTSGSYNEQFF.

This clone was recorded a few times. The V gene is TRBV19, the J gene TRBJ1-5; D gene unclear. Between the trimmed V and J ends, which lost 2 bases and 6 bases, there was a span of 14 bases. CDR1 and CDR2 (germline): LNHDA, SQIVND (reference sequence). CDR3 length: 15 residues. CDR3 sequence: CASSIPDRRGQPQHF. CDR3 coding DNA: TGTGCCAGTAGTATACCCGATAGGCGGGGTCAGCCCCAGCATTTT. The entire variable domain, with the rest obtained from reference TRBV19 and TRBJ1-5, is as follows: DGGITQSPKYLFRKEGQNVTLSCEQNLNHDAMYWYRQDPGQGLRLIYYSQIVNDFQKGDIAEGYSVSREKKESFPLTVTSAQKNPTAFYLCASSIPDRRGQPQHFGDGTRLSIL.

As regards this clone: This same CDR3 is encoded by further DNA sequences in the sample. The chain links TRBV2 to TRBJ1-5; TRBD1 matches at 8 bases. Germline CDR1 and CDR2: SNHLY and FYNNEI. This CDR3 has 14 amino acids. Trimming removed 5 bases from V and 5 bases from J; junction bases left unmatched: 5. CDR3 nucleotide sequence: TGTGCCAGCAGTAAGGACAGGGATGATCAGCCCCAGCATTTT. Its protein is CASSKDRDDQPQHF.

This clone was found a few times. The gene calls are TRBV19 and TRBJ2-1, with D tentatively TRBD1 (5 bases). Germline CDR1 reads LNHDA; CDR2 reads SQIVND (reference sequence). This CDR3 has 14 residues. V lost 5 bases and J lost 8, with 16 bases in between. In DNA, the CDR3 is TGTGCCAGTAGTTTCGAGTGGGGCCTCCATGAGCAGTTCTTC. The encoded protein is CASSFEWGLHEQFF.

This chain links TRBV6-1 with TRBJ2-5; D gene ambiguous. Trimming removed 2 bases from V and 5 bases from J, with 12 bases in between. The CDR3 totals 14 residues. Germline V CDR1 and CDR2: MNHNS, SASEGT. This chain's CDR3 is CASSENPGVETQYF. CDR3 coding DNA: TGTGCCAGCAGTGAAAATCCTGGGGTGGAGACCCAGTACTTC.

A few counts support this clone. The rearrangement links TRBV28 to TRBJ2-1; 7 nucleotides line up with TRBD1. V lost 2 bases and J lost 5; bases outside the gene matches: 6. The CDR3 totals 15 residues. Germline-derived CDR1 and CDR2 are MDHEN and SYDVKM. This chain's CDR3 is CASSLVPQGNNEQFF. CDR3 nucleotides: TGTGCCAGCAGTTTAGTGCCACAGGGGAACAATGAGCAGTTCTTC.

The gene calls are TRBV28 and TRBJ2-4; 8 positions match TRBD2. J was trimmed by 2 bases and V by 3 bases; bases with no gene match: 9. Germline CDR1 MDHEN, CDR2 SYDVKM. This CDR3 region has 17 residues. The CDR3 nucleotides read TGTGCCAGCAGTTTGCCCCTGGCGGGAGGCACCAAAAACATTCAGTACTTC. Amino acids: CASSLPLAGGTKNIQYF.

The gene calls are TRBV28 and TRBJ2-1, with 7 bases identical to TRBD1. The CDR3 loop spans 13 amino acids. J was trimmed by 16 bases and V by 1 base; bases with no gene match: 10. Per germline, CDR1 MDHEN and CDR2 SYDVKM. The DNA of the CDR3 is TGTGCCAGCAGTTTATCGGTGTTGGGACAGTTTTTCTTC. Amino acids: CASSLSVLGQFFF.

The gene calls are TRBV4-2 and TRBJ2-6; D gene uncertain. This CDR3 contains 16 residues. CDR1 LGHNA and CDR2 YNFKEQ come from the germline V gene. Between the trimmed V and J ends, which lost 1 base and 1 base, there was a span of 8 bases. The CDR3 nucleotides read TGTGCCAGCAGCCAAGTCACATTATCTGGGGCCAACGTCCTGACTTTC. Its protein product is CASSQVTLSGANVLTF.

This clone showed up just a few times. The chain is built from TRBV5-6 and TRBJ2-5; 8 bases match TRBD1. V lost 4 bases to trimming and J lost 3 bases; unmatched junction nucleotides: 8. Looked up from germline, CDR1 is SGHDT and CDR2 is YYEEEE. The CDR3 covers 15 residues. The CDR3 bases are TGTGCCAGCAGCCAGAGAGCAGGGGGCGAAGAGACCCAGTACTTC. Protein sequence: CASSQRAGGEETQYF.

The chain employs TRBV4-3 and TRBJ2-1, with 8 bases identical to TRBD2. Trimming at V came to 5 bases and at J to 7 bases, leaving 16 bases not matched to a gene. CDR3 length: 17 residues. Per germline, CDR1 LGHNA and CDR2 YSLEER. The CDR3 nucleotides read TGCGCCAGCAGCAACCGAGGGGTGAGCGGGAGTAGGAATGAGCAGTTCTTC. It specifies CASSNRGVSGSRNEQFF.

This rearrangement joins TRBV4-3 to TRBJ2-7, with 8 nucleotides matching TRBD1. CDR3 size: 15 residues. Germline trimming cut 1 base from V and 2 bases from J; bases unmatched to any gene: 4. Germline V lookup: CDR1 LGHNA, CDR2 YSLEER. CDR3 nucleotides: TGCGCCAGCAGCCAAGGGCCGACAGGGGCCTACGAGCAGTACTTC. Amino acids: CASSQGPTGAYEQYF.

The rearrangement links TRBV10-1 to TRBJ2-7; 16 bases agree with TRBD2. Germline V CDR1 and CDR2: WNHNN, SYGVQD (reference sequence). The V segment lost 5 bases and the J segment 5 bases; nucleotides outside the gene matches: 3. CDR3 size: 15 residues. The CDR3 here is CASSPGTSGRDEQYF. The CDR3 DNA follows: TGCGCCAGCAGTCCCGGGACTAGCGGGAGGGACGAGCAGTACTTC.

A word on this clone: At one boundary the junction diverges from the germline segment, which might be a read error. The chain combines TRBV25-1 with TRBJ2-1, with D unresolved. Germline V gene data show CDR1 as MGHDK and CDR2 as SYGVNS. The CDR3 consists of 11 residues. The CDR3, as DNA: TGTGCCAACAGTAGATACAATGAGCAGTTCTTC. It translates to CANSRYNEQFF.

The genes are TRBV4-3 and TRBJ2-1; possibly TRBD2 for D (6 bases). The CDR3 has 16 amino acids. Per the germline V gene, CDR1 is LGHNA and CDR2 is YSLEER. V was shortened by 0 bases and J by 2 bases, with 11 bases between the two germline ends. CDR3 loop: CASSQDLSGPYNEQFF. The CDR3 DNA is TGCGCCAGCAGCCAAGATCTCAGCGGGCCCTACAATGAGCAGTTCTTC.

In nucleotides, the CDR3 is TGTGCCAGCCAGCAGGCGAACACCGGGGAGCTGTTTTTT. It specifies CASQQANTGELFF. V is TRBV7-9 and J is TRBJ2-2; D is unresolved. The CDR3 length is 13 residues. V was trimmed by 8 bases and J by 0 bases, leaving 7 bases between them. Germline CDR1 reads SEHNR; CDR2 reads FQNEAQ (reference sequence).

The V call is TRBV7-3, the J call TRBJ2-3, with TRBD2 identical over 10 bases. V was pared by 6 bases and J by 3 bases, with 6 bases of the junction left unmatched. The CDR3 covers 15 residues. CDR1 and CDR2 (germline): SGHTA, FQGTGA. The CDR3 DNA follows: TGTGCCAGCAGTACCGGGACTAGCGTAACAGATACGCAGTATTTT. Residues: CASSTGTSVTDTQYF.

The chain uses TRBV5-8 and TRBJ2-7, with D unclear. Trimming cost V 1 base and J 2 bases, with 10 bases left between them. Looked up from germline, CDR1 is SGHTS and CDR2 is YDEGEE. The length of the CDR3 is 14 residues. DNA of the CDR3: TGTGCCAGCAGCTTGCCTACTGAACCCTACGAGCAGTACTTC. Translation gives CASSLPTEPYEQYF. Filled out from reference TRBV5-8 and TRBJ2-7, the complete variable domain reads EAGVTQSPTHLIKTRGQQATLRCSPISGHTSVYWYQQALGLGLQFLLWYDEGEERNRGNFPPRFSGRQFPNYSSELNVNALELEDSALYLCASSLPTEPYEQYFGPGTRLTVT.

The genes are TRBV9 and TRBJ2-3; no reliable D call. V lost 2 bases and J 4 bases, leaving 8 bases between the germline ends. The germline CDR1 and CDR2 sequences are SGDLS and YYNGEE. This CDR3 spans 13 amino acids. The CDR3 DNA reads as TGTGCCAGCAGCGTTTTGTTGGCAGATACGCAGTATTTT. Encoded protein: CASSVLLADTQYF.

The rearrangement links TRBV6-5 to TRBJ1-1, with D possibly being TRBD1 (5 bases). The CDR3 consists of 14 residues. In germline, CDR1 is MNHEY, CDR2 SVGAGI. V lost 6 bases and J 11 bases, leaving 22 bases between the germline ends. The CDR3 sequence: CASSSTRRTLEAFF. The CDR3 DNA reads TGTGCCAGCAGCTCAACCCGACGGACACTCGAGGCTTTCTTT.

This clone was seen a handful of times. The rearrangement links TRBV4-2 to TRBJ2-1, with TRBD1 as a possible D gene (5 bases). Germline lookup yields CDR1 LGHNA and CDR2 YNFKEQ. The ends were cut back, 0 bases at V and 8 bases at J, with 20 bases in the middle. CDR3 length: 17 residues. The CDR3 nucleotides are TGTGCCAGCAGCCAAGAAAAGGGCAGGGTAGATGGGGATGAGCAGTTCTTC. Amino acids: CASSQEKGRVDGDEQFF.

This clone was picked up a small number of times. V usage is TRBV19 and J usage is TRBJ2-1; possibly TRBD2 for D (5 bases). Trimming removed 2 bases at V and 13 bases at J, with 15 bases between. CDR1 LNHDA and CDR2 SQIVND come from the germline V gene (reference sequence). CDR3 size: 13 residues. The CDR3: CASSIREGIGQFF. CDR3 DNA: TGTGCCAGTAGTATACGGGAAGGGATTGGTCAGTTCTTC.